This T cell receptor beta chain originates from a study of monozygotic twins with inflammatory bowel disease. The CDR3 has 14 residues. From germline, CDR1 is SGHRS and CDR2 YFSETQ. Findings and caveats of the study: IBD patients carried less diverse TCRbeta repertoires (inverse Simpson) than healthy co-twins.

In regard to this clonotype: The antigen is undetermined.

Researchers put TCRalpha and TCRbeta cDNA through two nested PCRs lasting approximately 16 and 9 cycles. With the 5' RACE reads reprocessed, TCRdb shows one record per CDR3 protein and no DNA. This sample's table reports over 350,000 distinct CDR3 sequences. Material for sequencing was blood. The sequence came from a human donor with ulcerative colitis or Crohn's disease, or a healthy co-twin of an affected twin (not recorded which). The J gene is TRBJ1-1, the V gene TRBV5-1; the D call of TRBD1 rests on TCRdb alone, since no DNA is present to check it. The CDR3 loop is CASSLAGTGSEAFF.